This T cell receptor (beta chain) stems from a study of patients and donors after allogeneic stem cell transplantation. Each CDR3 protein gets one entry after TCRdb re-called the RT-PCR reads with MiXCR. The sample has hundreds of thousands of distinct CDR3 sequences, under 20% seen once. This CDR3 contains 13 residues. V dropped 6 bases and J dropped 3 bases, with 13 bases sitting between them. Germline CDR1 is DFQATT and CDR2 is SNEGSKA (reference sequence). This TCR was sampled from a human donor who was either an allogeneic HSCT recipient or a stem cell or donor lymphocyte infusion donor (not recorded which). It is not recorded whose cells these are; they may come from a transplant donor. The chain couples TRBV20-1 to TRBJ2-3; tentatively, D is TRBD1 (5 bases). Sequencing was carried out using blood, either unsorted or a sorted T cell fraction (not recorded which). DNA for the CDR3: TGCAGTGCGCCCCCCCCAGGGACAGATACGCAGTATTTT. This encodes CSAPPPGTDTQYF.